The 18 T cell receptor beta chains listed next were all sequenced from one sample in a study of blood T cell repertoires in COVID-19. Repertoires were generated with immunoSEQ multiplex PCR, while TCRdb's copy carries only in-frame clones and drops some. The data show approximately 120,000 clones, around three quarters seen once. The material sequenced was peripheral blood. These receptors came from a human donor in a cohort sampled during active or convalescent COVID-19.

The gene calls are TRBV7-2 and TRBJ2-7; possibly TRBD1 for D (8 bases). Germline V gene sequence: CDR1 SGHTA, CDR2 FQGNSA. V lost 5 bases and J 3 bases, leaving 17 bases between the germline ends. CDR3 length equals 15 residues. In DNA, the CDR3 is TGTGCCAGCAGCCACAGGGGGGGAGACAACTACGAGCAGTACTTC. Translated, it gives CASSHRGGDNYEQYF. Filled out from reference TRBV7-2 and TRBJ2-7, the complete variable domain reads GAGVSQSPSNKVTEKGKDVELRCDPISGHTALYWYRQSLGQGLEFLIYFQGNSAPDKSGLPSDRFSAERTGGSVSTLTIQRTQQEDSAVYLCASSHRGGDNYEQYFGPGTRLTVT.

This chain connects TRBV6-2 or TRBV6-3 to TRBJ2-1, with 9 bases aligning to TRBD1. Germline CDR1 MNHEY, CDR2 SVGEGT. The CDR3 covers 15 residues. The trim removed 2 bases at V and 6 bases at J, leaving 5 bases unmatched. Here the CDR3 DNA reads TGTGCCAGCAGTTACACCAAGACAGGGGGCAATGAGCAGTTCTTC. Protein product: CASSYTKTGGNEQFF.

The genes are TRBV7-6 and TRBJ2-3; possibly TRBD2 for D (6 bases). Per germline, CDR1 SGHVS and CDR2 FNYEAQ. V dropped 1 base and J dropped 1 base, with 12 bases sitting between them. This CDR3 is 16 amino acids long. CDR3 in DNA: TGTGCCAGCAGCTTAGTCCGGGGGTCAGGCACAGATACGCAGTATTTT. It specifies CASSLVRGSGTDTQYF.

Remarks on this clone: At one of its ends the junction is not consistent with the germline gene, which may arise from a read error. The CDR3: CASGLHKPPGYTF. CDR3 in DNA: TGTGCCAGCGGTTTACACAAACCCCCCGGCTACACCTTC. The chain joins TRBV28 to TRBJ1-2; the D is unclear. Per germline, CDR1 MDHEN and CDR2 SYDVKM. The CDR3 sequence is 13 residues long.

The CDR3 nucleotides read TGTGCCAGCAGCCAGCGATTAGCGGGAGGGCCCGGGGGTGAGCAGTTCTTC. It specifies CASSQRLAGGPGGEQFF. The V gene is TRBV4-2, the J gene TRBJ2-1; 11 bases agree with TRBD2. The ends lost 3 bases at V and 9 bases at J; junction bases unmatched: 13. This CDR3 is built from 17 residues. Germline assignment: CDR1 LGHNA and CDR2 YNFKEQ.

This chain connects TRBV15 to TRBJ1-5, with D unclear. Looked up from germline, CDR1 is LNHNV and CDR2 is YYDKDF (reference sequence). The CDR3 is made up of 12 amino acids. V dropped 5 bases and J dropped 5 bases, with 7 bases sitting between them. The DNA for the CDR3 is TGTGCCACCAGCGAGGACTATCAGCCCCAGCATTTT. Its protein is CATSEDYQPQHF.

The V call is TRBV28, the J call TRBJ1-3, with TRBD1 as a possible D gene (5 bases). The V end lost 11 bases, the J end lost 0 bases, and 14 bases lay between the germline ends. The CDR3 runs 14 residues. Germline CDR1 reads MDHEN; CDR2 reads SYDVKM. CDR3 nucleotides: TGTGCCGGGGGGAACCCTAGCTCTGGAAACACCATATATTTT. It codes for CAGGNPSSGNTIYF.

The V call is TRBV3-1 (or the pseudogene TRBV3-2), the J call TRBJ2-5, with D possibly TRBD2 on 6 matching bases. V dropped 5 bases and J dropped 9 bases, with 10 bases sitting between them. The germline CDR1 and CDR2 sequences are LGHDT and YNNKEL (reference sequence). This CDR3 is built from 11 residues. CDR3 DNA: TGTGCCAGCAGCGTGTCGGGGGCCCAGTACTTC. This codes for CASSVSGAQYF.

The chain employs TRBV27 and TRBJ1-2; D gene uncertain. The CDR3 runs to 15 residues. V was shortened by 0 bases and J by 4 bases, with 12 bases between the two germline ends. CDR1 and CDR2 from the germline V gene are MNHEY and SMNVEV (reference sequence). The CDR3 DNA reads TGTGCCAGCAGTTTATCGGCGCCAGGCCTCTATGGCTACACCTTC. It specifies CASSLSAPGLYGYTF.

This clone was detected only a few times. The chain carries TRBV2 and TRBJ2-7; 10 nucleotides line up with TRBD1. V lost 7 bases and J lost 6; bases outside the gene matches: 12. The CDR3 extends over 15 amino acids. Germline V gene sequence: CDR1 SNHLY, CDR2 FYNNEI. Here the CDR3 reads CASNPTGTGAFEQYF. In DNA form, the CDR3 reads TGTGCCAGCAACCCCACGGGGACAGGGGCTTTCGAGCAGTACTTC.

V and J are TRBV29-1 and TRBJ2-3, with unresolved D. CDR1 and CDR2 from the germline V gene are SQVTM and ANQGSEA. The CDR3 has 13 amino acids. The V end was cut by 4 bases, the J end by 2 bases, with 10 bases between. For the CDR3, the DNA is TGCAGCGTTGCTCGGTTTTACACAGATACGCAGTATTTT. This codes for CSVARFYTDTQYF.

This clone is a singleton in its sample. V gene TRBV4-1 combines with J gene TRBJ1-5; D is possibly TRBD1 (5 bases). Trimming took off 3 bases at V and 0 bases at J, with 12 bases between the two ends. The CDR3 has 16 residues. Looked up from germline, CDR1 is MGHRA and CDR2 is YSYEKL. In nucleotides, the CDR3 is TGCGCCAGCAGCCAGGGACTAGTATATAGCAATCAGCCCCAGCATTTT. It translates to CASSQGLVYSNQPQHF.

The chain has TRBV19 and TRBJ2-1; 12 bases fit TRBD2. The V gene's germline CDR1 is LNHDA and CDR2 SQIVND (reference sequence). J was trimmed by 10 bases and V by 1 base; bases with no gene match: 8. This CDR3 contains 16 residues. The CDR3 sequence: CASSIVASGGAKEQFF. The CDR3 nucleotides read TGTGCCAGTAGTATAGTGGCTAGCGGGGGGGCCAAAGAGCAGTTCTTC.

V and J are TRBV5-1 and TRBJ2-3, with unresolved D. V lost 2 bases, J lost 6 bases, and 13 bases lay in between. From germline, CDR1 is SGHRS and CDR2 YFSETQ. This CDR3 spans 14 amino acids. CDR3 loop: CASSFLTPSDTQYF. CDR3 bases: TGCGCCAGCAGCTTTCTAACCCCTTCCGATACGCAGTATTTT. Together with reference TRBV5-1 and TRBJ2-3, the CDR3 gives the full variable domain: KAGVTQTPRYLIKTRGQQVTLSCSPISGHRSVSWYQQTPGQGLQFLFEYFSETQRNKGNFPGRFSGRQFSNSRSEMNVSTLELGDSALYLCASSFLTPSDTQYFGPGTRLTVL.

The CDR3, as DNA: TGTGCCAGCAGTGAAGTTCCTAGCGGGGGGTACAATGAGCAGTTCTTC. This sequence encodes CASSEVPSGGYNEQFF. The V call is TRBV2, the J call TRBJ2-1; 11 bases line up with TRBD2. CDR3 length equals 16 residues. J was trimmed by 4 bases and V by 1 base; bases with no gene match: 3. Germline CDR1 and CDR2: SNHLY and FYNNEI.

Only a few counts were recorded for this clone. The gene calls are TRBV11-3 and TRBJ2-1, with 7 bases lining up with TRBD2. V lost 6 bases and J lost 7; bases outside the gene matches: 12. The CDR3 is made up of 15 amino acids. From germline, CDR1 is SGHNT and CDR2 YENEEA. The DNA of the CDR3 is TGTGCCAGCAGTCAGCGGGGCACGGGAGGAAATGAGCAGTTCTTC. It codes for CASSQRGTGGNEQFF.

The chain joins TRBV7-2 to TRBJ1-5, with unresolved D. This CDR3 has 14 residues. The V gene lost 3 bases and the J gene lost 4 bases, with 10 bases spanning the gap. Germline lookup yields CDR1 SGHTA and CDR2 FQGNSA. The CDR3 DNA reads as TGTGCCAGCAGCTTGGGAGGCGGGAATCAGCCCCAGCATTTT. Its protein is CASSLGGGNQPQHF. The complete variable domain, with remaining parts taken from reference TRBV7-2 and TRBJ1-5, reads GAGVSQSPSNKVTEKGKDVELRCDPISGHTALYWYRQSLGQGLEFLIYFQGNSAPDKSGLPSDRFSAERTGGSVSTLTIQRTQQEDSAVYLCASSLGGGNQPQHFGDGTRLSIL.

The DNA for the CDR3 is TGTGCCACCAGTGTGGGGGGGTTAGGCTACGAGCAGTACTTC. This codes for CATSVGGLGYEQYF. The rearrangement links TRBV24-1 to TRBJ2-7, with 7 bases that match TRBD2. V gave up 5 bases and J gave up 3 bases; unmatched junction bases: 6. The length of the CDR3 is 14 residues. CDR1 KGHDR and CDR2 SFDVKD come from the germline V gene.